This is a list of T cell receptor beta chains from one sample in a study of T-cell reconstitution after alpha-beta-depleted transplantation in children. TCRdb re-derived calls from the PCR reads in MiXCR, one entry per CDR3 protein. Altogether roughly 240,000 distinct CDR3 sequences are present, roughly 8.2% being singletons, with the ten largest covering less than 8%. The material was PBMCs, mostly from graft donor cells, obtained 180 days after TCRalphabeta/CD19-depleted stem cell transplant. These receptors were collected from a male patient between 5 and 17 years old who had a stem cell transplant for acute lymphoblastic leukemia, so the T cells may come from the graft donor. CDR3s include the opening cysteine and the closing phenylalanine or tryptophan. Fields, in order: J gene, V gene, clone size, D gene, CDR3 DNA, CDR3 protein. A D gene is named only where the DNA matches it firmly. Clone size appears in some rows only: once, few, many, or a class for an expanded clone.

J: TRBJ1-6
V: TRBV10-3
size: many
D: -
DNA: TGTGCCAAGATTCGAGAGGGCTCCTATAATTCACCCCTCCACTTT
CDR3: CAKIREGSYNSPLHF

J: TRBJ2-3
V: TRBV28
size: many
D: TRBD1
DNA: TGTGCCAGCAGTTCTCCCGGGACAGGGAGGAGAACGCAGTATTTT
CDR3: CASSSPGTGRRTQYF

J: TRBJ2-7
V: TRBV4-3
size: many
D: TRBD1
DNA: TGCGCCAGCAGCCAAGAACCCGCGGGACAGGGGTTATACGAGCAGTACTTC
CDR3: CASSQEPAGQGLYEQYF

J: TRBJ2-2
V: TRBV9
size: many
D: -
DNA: TGTGCCAGCAGCCCTACAGGGCCCGGGGAGCTGTTTTTT
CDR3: CASSPTGPGELFF

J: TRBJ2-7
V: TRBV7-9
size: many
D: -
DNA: TGTGCCAGCAGCTTACAGGAGCCCGAGCAGTACTTC
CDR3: CASSLQEPEQYF

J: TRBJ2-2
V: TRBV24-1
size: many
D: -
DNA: TGTGCCACCAGTGGGTGGGGGCAAGGAGATACCGGGGAGCTGTTTTTT
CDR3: CATSGWGQGDTGELFF

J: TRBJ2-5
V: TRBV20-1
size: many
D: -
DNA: TGCAGTGCTAGATTGCTAGTCGGGGTAGAGACCCAGTACTTC
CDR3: CSARLLVGVETQYF

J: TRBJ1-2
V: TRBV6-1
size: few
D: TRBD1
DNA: TGTGCCAGCAGACGGGACAGACTCTATGGCTACACCTTC
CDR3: CASRRDRLYGYTF

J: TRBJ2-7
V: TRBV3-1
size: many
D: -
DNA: TGTGCCAGCAGCCAAGATTCTAGCGAGACCTACGAGCAGTACTTC
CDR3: CASSQDSSETYEQYF

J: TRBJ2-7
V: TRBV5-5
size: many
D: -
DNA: TGTGCCAGCGGTGACTACGAGCAGTACTTC
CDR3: CASGDYEQYF

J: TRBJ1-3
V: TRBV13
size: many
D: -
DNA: TGTGCCAGCAGCTTAGGCGGGGTCCGGGGTCAATCCCCCTCTGGAAACACCATATATTTT
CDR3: CASSLGGVRGQSPSGNTIYF

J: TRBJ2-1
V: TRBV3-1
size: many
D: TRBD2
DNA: TGTGCCAGCAGCCACGCTAGGCGGGAGTATTTGGATGAGCAGTTCTTC
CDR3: CASSHARREYLDEQFF

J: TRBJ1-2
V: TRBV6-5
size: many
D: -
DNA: TGTGCCAGCAGTTACTCATCGGATCTTGGCTACACCTTC
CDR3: CASSYSSDLGYTF

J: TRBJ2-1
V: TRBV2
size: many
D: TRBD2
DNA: TGTGCCGTGCAGCGGGGGCCTAACAATGAGCAGTTCTTC
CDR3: CAVQRGPNNEQFF

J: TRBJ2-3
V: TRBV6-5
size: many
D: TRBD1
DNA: TGTGCCAGCAGGGCGACAGGGGGCCGCACAGATACGCAGTATTTT
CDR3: CASRATGGRTDTQYF

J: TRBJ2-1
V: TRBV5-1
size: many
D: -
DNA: TGCGCCAGCAGTCTCCAGGGAGCCTCCTACAATGAGCAGTTCTTC
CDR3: CASSLQGASYNEQFF

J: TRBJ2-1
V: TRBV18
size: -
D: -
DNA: TGTGCCAGCTCACGGGGGGCTAGCGGCGCCTACAATGAGCAGTTCTTC
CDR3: CASSRGASGAYNEQFF

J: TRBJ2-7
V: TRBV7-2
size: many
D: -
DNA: TGTGCCAGCAGCTCATCCCCCCCCGGGGTAGTGAGCTACGAGCAGTACTTC
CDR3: CASSSSPPGVVSYEQYF

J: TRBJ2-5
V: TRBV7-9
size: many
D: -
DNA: TGTGCCAGCAGCTTAGGTCGATCACTGGAAGAGACCCAGTACTTC
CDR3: CASSLGRSLEETQYF

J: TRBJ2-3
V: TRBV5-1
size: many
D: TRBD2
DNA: TGCGCCAGCAGAAATAGCGGGAGCCTCACAGATACGCAGTATTTT
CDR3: CASRNSGSLTDTQYF

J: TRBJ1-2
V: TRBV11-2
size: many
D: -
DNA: TGTGCCAGCACCCCTACCCCGGGAGTCTATGGCTACACCTTC
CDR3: CASTPTPGVYGYTF

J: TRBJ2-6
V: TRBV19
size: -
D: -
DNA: TGTGCCAGTAGTACAGGGGAGGCGGGGGCCAACGTCCTGACTTTC
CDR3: CASSTGEAGANVLTF

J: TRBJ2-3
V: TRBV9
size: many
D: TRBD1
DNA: TGTGCCAGCAGCGTAGTGGACAGGAGCACAGATACGCAGTATTTT
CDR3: CASSVVDRSTDTQYF

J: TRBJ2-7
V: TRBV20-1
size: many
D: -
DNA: TGCAGTGCTAGGCGGGGGCGACCCTACGAGCAGTACTTC
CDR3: CSARRGRPYEQYF

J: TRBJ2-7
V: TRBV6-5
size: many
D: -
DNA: TGTGCCAGCAGATACAGGGCATTAAGGGCCTACGAGCAGTACTTC
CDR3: CASRYRALRAYEQYF

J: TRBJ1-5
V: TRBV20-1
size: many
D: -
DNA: TGCAGTGCCAAATCGGCCCAGGGAATGAATCAGCCCCAGCATTTT
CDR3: CSAKSAQGMNQPQHF

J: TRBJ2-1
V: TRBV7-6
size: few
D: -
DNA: TGTGCCAGCAGCCGGGTGGGGGGTGAGCAGTTCTTC
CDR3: CASSRVGGEQFF

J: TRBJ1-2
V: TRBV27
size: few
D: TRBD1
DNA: TGTGCCAGCAGTTCTTACCCACAGGGGGTCTATGGCTACACCTTC
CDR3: CASSSYPQGVYGYTF

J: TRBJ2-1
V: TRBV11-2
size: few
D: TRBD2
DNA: TGTGCCAGCAGCTTGAGGTCGGCGCGGGGGGACTCCTACAATGAGCAGTTCTTC
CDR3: CASSLRSARGDSYNEQFF